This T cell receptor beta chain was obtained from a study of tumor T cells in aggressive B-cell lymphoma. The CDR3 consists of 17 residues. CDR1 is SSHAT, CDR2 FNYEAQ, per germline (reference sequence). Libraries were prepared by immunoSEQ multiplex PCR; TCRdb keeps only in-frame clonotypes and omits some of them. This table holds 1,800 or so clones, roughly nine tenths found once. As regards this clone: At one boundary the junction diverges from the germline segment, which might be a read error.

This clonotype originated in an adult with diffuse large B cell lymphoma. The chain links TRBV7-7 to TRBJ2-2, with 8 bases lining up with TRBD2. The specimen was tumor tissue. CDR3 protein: CASSLANSGEHAGELFF. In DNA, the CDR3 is TGTGCTAGCAGCTTAGCGAATAGCGGGGAACACGCCGGGGAGCTGTTTTTT.